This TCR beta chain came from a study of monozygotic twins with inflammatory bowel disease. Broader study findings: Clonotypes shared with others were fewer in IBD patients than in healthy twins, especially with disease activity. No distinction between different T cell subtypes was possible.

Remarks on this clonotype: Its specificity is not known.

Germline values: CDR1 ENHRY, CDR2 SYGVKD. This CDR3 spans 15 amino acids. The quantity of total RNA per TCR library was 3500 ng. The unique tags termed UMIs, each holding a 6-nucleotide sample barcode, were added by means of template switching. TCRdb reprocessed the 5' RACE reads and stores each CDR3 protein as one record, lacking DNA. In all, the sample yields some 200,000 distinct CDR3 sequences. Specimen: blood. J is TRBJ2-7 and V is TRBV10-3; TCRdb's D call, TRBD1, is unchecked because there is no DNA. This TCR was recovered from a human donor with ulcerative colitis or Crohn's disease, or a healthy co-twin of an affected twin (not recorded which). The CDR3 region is CAISESAGDIYEQYF.